This T cell receptor beta chain was sequenced for a study of shared clonotypes between healthy human individuals. Terminally differentiated effector memory CD45RA+ cells were left out of the naive CD8 fraction, which was CD45RO-negative and positively selected for CCR7. Of note for this clone: Its antigen is as yet unknown.

Looked up from germline, CDR1 is LGHNA and CDR2 is YSLEER. Trimming removed 4 bases at V and 6 bases at J, with 18 bases between. This CDR3 spans 16 amino acids. Points from the study as a whole: Clonotype sharing across donors was expected to vary with sequencing depth.

Sequencing was performed with immunoSEQ multiplex PCR; in TCRdb, only in-frame clones are kept and a portion is missing. The sample contains some 2 million clones, about 95% of which appear only once. The rearrangement uses TRBV4-3 and TRBJ1-4, with a possible D match to TRBD1 (5 bases). Sequencing was done on a sample of naive CD8+ T cells sorted from blood. This TCR derives from a man aged 18 to 30 in good health. The CDR3 loop reads CASSRLTGQGDEKLFF. The CDR3 DNA reads TGCGCCAGCAGCCGATTAACAGGCCAAGGCGATGAAAAACTGTTTTTT.